This T cell receptor (beta chain) was obtained from a study of shared clonotypes between healthy human individuals. Points from the study as a whole: Among donors, sharing of clonotypes was expected to be affected by sequencing depth. Clonotypes shared by all four donors outscored non-shared clonotypes in generation probability. Rarefaction showed that sequencing of sorted subsets was incomplete (despite large depth).

Authors' analysis steps: Without quality scores, immunoSEQ junctional reads could not be filtered like full-length reads. The protocol was immunoSEQ multiplex PCR, while the TCRdb copy is restricted to in-frame clones and leaves out a portion. The DNA gave D and trimming, while V, J and clone size come from that table. Of around 1.6 million clones in the sample, approximately 98% are singletons; the top ten hold approximately 0.45%. With respect to this clone: Its antigen is still unknown.

V dropped 1 base and J dropped 7 bases, with 10 bases sitting between them. CDR3 length: 14 residues. CDR1 and CDR2 from the germline V gene are SGHNT and YENEEA. The chain links TRBV11-3 to TRBJ2-2; a possible D gene is TRBD2 (6 bases). The sequence came from a man aged 25 to 40 in good health. The source material was naive CD4+ T cells sorted from blood. Subset described: CD45RA+ positively selected. Here the CDR3 reads CASSLAGVYGELFF. The DNA for the CDR3 is TGTGCCAGCAGCTTAGCGGGAGTATACGGGGAGCTGTTTTTT. The full variable domain, in which reference TRBV11-3 and TRBJ2-2 provide the parts outside the CDR3, is EAGVVQSPRYKIIEKKQPVAFWCNPISGHNTLYWYLQNLGQGPELLIRYENEEAVDDSQLPKDRFSAERLKGVDSTLKIQPAELGDSAVYLCASSLAGVYGELFFGEGSRLTVL.